Following are 20 T cell receptor beta chains from one sample sequenced in a study of cytomegalovirus exposure and HLA in healthy donors (dated by TCRdb to the late 2010s). The library was generated by the immunoSEQ multiplex PCR assay. The multiplex PCR relied on a mix of 60 forward primers for TCR Vbeta segments and 13 reverse primers for TCR Jbeta segments. As stored in TCRdb, this immuneACCESS dataset retains in-frame rearrangements with V and J assigned. A fraction of the clones does not appear; measured against another copy, unresolved V genes explain less than half of the discrepancy, and the remainder lacks a known reason. The sample's table lists a count of 150,000 to 200,000 clones. In total, the top ten clones hold around 1.4% of the sample. Sequenced input: PBMCs. The receptors shown here come from a woman aged 55 to 70 in good health and CMV-seronegative.

This chain joins TRBV2 and TRBJ1-2, with a tentative D call TRBD1 (5 bases). The V gene lost 3 bases and the J gene lost 8 bases, with 37 bases spanning the gap. The germline gives CDR1 SNHLY, CDR2 FYNNEI. This CDR3 comprises 21 residues. CDR3 DNA sequence: TGTGCCAGCAGTGATCTTCTCGGGCTAAACACCTCGCGACGGGGGAGAAGAGGCTACACCTTC. Translated: CASSDLLGLNTSRRGRRGYTF.

The rearrangement uses TRBV9 and TRBJ1-2; D call uncertain. This CDR3 comprises 13 residues. The germline CDR1 and CDR2 sequences are SGDLS and YYNGEE. Trimming left V 4 bases short and J 8 bases short, with 15 bases between. The CDR3: CASSPGWGAGYTF. In DNA, the CDR3 is TGTGCCAGCAGCCCGGGGTGGGGAGCGGGCTACACCTTC.

The rearrangement links TRBV5-4 to TRBJ2-2, with 15 bases matching TRBD2. With 3 bases clipped from V and 4 bases from J, the junction kept 4 bases outside the gene matches. The CDR3 is 17 residues long. CDR1 is SGHNT and CDR2 is YYREEE in the germline V gene (reference sequence). Written as DNA, the CDR3 is TGTGCCAGCAGCTGGGGACTAGCGGGAGGATCCACCGGGGAGCTGTTTTTT. Its protein product is CASSWGLAGGSTGELFF.

The rearrangement uses TRBV7-9 and TRBJ2-1; TRBD2 matches 15 bases. CDR1 is SEHNR, CDR2 FQNEAQ, per germline (reference sequence). The CDR3 is made up of 18 amino acids. V shed 6 bases and J 3 bases; nucleotides not matched to a gene: 9. The CDR3 DNA reads as TGTGCCAGCAGTGGGACTAGCGGGAGGCGTATAGGCTACAATGAGCAGTTCTTC. Translation gives CASSGTSGRRIGYNEQFF.

The chain uses TRBV15 and TRBJ1-4; TRBD1 is a possible D gene (6 bases). The germline V gene encodes CDR1 LNHNV and CDR2 YYDKDF (reference sequence). The CDR3 contains 17 residues. V gave up 0 bases and J gave up 0 bases, with 11 bases separating them. This chain's CDR3 is CATSRDGDIATNEKLFF. The CDR3 DNA follows: TGTGCCACCAGCAGAGACGGGGACATTGCAACTAATGAAAAACTGTTTTTT.

The chain carries TRBV7-9 and TRBJ1-4; no definite D call. This CDR3 has 17 amino acids. Germline CDR1 reads SEHNR; CDR2 reads FQNEAQ (reference sequence). Trimming removed 1 base from V and 5 bases from J, with 17 bases in between. CDR3 sequence reads: CASSLVVGRRVNEKLFF. The CDR3 DNA reads as TGTGCCAGCAGCTTAGTGGTTGGGAGACGGGTCAATGAAAAACTGTTTTTT.

V gene TRBV20-1 combines with J gene TRBJ1-2; no clear D. This CDR3 comprises 9 residues. CDR1 is DFQATT and CDR2 is SNEGSKA in the germline V gene (reference sequence). The germline V and J ends were trimmed by 5 bases and 5 bases, with 3 bases remaining between them. The CDR3 DNA is TGCAGTGCTCAGTATGGCTACACCTTC. It translates to CSAQYGYTF.

V usage is TRBV12-5 and J usage is TRBJ2-4; TRBD2 might be the D (7 bases). This CDR3 has 22 residues. The V end lost 3 bases, the J end lost 0 bases, and 30 bases lay between the germline ends. Looked up from germline, CDR1 is LGHNT and CDR2 is FRNRAP. The CDR3 sequence is CASGFLSGGGAEGLLAKNIQYF. In nucleotides, the CDR3 is TGTGCTAGTGGTTTCCTCTCCGGAGGGGGGGCCGAGGGGCTCTTAGCCAAAAACATTCAGTACTTC.

The chain has TRBV19 and TRBJ2-3; D is unresolved. This CDR3 has 13 residues. The germline V and J ends were trimmed by 10 bases and 0 bases, with 11 bases remaining between them. CDR1 and CDR2 (germline): LNHDA, SQIVND (reference sequence). In DNA, the CDR3 is TGTGCCACCACCGCGAGGAGCACAGATACGCAGTATTTT. Translated: CATTARSTDTQYF.

V and J are TRBV25-1 and TRBJ1-1; D call uncertain. The CDR3 has 16 amino acids. Germline CDR1 reads MGHDK; CDR2 reads SYGVNS. V lost 2 bases and J lost 4, with 17 bases in between. CDR3 amino acids: CASSEVGGRVGTEAFF. In nucleotides, the CDR3 is TGTGCCAGCAGTGAAGTAGGTGGGAGGGTCGGCACTGAAGCTTTCTTT.

The V call is TRBV6-6, the J call TRBJ2-1; no clear D. V lost 3 bases and J lost 7, with 7 bases in between. Germline V gene data show CDR1 as MNHNY and CDR2 as SVGAGI (reference sequence). CDR3 length: 12 amino acids. CDR3 sequence (DNA): TGTGCCAGCAGTTATTCGAGTAATGAGCAGTTCTTC. Its protein is CASSYSSNEQFF.

The chain is built from TRBV7-9 and TRBJ1-3; D remains unclear. Trimming shortened V by 5 bases and J by 4 bases, and 15 bases separated the two germline ends. Germline CDR1 and CDR2: SEHNR and FQNEAQ (reference sequence). The CDR3 has 15 residues. As DNA, the CDR3 is TGTGCCAGCAGCGGGCCCGACGTTGTAGGAAACACCATATATTTT. Translation gives CASSGPDVVGNTIYF.

V gene TRBV6-6 combines with J gene TRBJ1-5, with 9 bases lining up with TRBD1. The V and J ends lost 5 bases and 10 bases, in that order; junction bases with no gene match: 9. The CDR3 runs to 14 residues. The V gene's germline CDR1 is MNHNY and CDR2 SVGAGI (reference sequence). The CDR3 loop reads CASSDRGKPHPQHF. Written as DNA, the CDR3 is TGTGCCAGCAGTGACAGGGGGAAACCCCACCCCCAGCATTTT.

The chain links TRBV7-9 to TRBJ1-2; maybe TRBD1 (5 bases). V was pared by 1 base and J by 5 bases, with 8 bases between. CDR3 length: 13 amino acids. Germline V gene data show CDR1 as SEHNR and CDR2 as FQNEAQ (reference sequence). CDR3 in amino acids: CASSLVGPYGYTF. The CDR3 DNA sequence: TGTGCCAGCAGCTTAGTGGGGCCTTATGGCTACACCTTC.

The chain has TRBV7-2 and TRBJ1-6; the match to TRBD1 covers 8 bases. Germline-derived CDR1 and CDR2 are SGHTA and FQGNSA. Losses at the gene ends were 5 bases for V and 7 bases for J; bases not matched to a gene: 7. This CDR3 is built from 15 residues. In DNA, the CDR3 is TGTGCCAGCAGCGGATTTGGACAGGGAAATTCACCCCTCCACTTT. Its translation is CASSGFGQGNSPLHF.

This chain connects TRBV18 to TRBJ1-1; D is possibly TRBD1 (5 bases). V shed 8 bases and J shed 0 bases, with 16 bases lying between them. The CDR3 is 15 residues long. The germline V gene has CDR1 KGHSH and CDR2 LQKENI. The CDR3 reads CASPKTVGLNTEAFF. CDR3 sequence (DNA): TGTGCCAGCCCTAAAACGGTGGGGCTGAACACTGAAGCTTTCTTT.

For the CDR3, the DNA is TGTGCCAGCAGCTTGTCAGCGGGACGTTTCTACGAGCAGTACTTC. Its protein product is CASSLSAGRFYEQYF. This sequence joins TRBV5-4 and TRBJ2-7; TRBD2 matches 7 bases. Germline CDR1 is SGHNT and CDR2 is YYREEE (reference sequence). The ends lost 1 base at V and 3 bases at J; junction bases unmatched: 7. This CDR3 contains 15 residues. The complete variable domain, with remaining parts taken from reference TRBV5-4 and TRBJ2-7, reads ETGVTQSPTHLIKTRGQQVTLRCSSQSGHNTVSWYQQALGQGPQFIFQYYREEENGRGNFPPRFSGLQFPNYSSELNVNALELDDSALYLCASSLSAGRFYEQYFGPGTRLTVT.

The V gene is TRBV2, the J gene TRBJ1-6, with D hard to call. The CDR3 runs to 13 residues. Germline V gene data show CDR1 as SNHLY and CDR2 as FYNNEI. Deletions cut 4 bases from V and 10 bases from J, with 11 bases between. CDR3 sequence: CASSAAGYSPLHF. In DNA, the CDR3 is TGTGCCAGCAGTGCTGCGGGGTACTCACCCCTCCACTTT.

The chain has TRBV7-6 and TRBJ2-2, with D possibly being TRBD1 (6 bases). Looked up from germline, CDR1 is SGHVS and CDR2 is FNYEAQ. Trimming took 7 bases from V and 3 from J, leaving 12 bases between them. The CDR3 contains 14 residues. CDR3 residues: CASTKGQYTGELFF. DNA of the CDR3: TGTGCCAGCACAAAAGGACAGTACACCGGGGAGCTGTTTTTT.

The chain carries TRBV5-6 and TRBJ2-1; tentatively, D is TRBD2 (5 bases). The germline V gene has CDR1 SGHDT and CDR2 YYEEEE. This CDR3 spans 13 amino acids. V shed 0 bases and J shed 8 bases, with 9 bases lying between them. CDR3 region: CASSLGLAYEQFF. CDR3 DNA: TGTGCCAGCAGCTTGGGGCTAGCTTATGAGCAGTTCTTC.